The following is a T cell receptor (beta chain) sequence with its context. Looked up from germline, CDR1 is SGHVS and CDR2 is FQNEAQ. The length of the CDR3 is 17 residues. V was pared by 2 bases and J by 2 bases, with 5 bases of the junction left unmatched. The PCR ran on 60 Vbeta and 13 Jbeta primers. Clones were sequenced by immunoSEQ multiplex PCR, and TCRdb holds only the in-frame ones, with some missing. The sample records 130,000 to 150,000 clones, around 73% being singletons. These data come from a study of cytomegalovirus exposure and HLA in healthy donors. The origin of this receptor is a female donor in good health and CMV-seronegative. The V call is TRBV7-8, the J call TRBJ1-5; 11 bases fit TRBD1. The sequencing input was PBMCs. The CDR3 DNA follows: TGTGCCAGCAGCTTACGGACAGGGGGCGTAGGCAATCAGCCCCAGCATTTT. Protein sequence: CASSLRTGGVGNQPQHF.